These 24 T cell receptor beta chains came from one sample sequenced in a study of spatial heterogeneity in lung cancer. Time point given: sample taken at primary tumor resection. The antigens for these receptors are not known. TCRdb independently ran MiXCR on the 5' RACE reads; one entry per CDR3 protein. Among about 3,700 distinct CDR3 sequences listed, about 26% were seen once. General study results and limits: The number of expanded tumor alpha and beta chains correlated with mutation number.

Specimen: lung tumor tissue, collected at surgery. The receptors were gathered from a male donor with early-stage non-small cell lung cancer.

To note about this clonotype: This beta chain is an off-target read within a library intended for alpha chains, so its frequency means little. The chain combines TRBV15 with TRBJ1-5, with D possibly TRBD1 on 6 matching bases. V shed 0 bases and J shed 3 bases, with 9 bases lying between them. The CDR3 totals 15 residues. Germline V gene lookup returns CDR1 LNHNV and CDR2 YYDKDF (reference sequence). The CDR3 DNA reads TGTGCCACCAGCAGAGAACAGGGCAACAATCAGCCCCAGCATTTT. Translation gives CATSREQGNNQPQHF.

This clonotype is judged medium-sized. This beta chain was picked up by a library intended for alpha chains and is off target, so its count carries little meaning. The CDR3: CASRTGGTNQPQHF. In DNA form, the CDR3 reads TGCGCCAGTCGGACAGGGGGAACCAATCAGCCCCAGCATTTT. This sequence joins TRBV10-2 and TRBJ1-5; TRBD1 matches 10 bases. The trim removed 9 bases at V and 3 bases at J, leaving 5 bases unmatched. Germline V gene lookup returns CDR1 WSHSY and CDR2 SAAADI. The CDR3 has 14 residues.

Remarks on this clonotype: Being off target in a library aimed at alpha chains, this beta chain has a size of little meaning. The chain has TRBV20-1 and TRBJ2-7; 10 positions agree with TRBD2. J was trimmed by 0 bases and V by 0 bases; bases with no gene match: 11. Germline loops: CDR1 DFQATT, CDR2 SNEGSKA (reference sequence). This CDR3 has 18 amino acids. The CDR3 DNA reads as TGCAGTGCTAGAGATTACGGCGCTAGCGGGAGAGACTCCTACGAGCAGTACTTC. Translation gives CSARDYGASGRDSYEQYF.

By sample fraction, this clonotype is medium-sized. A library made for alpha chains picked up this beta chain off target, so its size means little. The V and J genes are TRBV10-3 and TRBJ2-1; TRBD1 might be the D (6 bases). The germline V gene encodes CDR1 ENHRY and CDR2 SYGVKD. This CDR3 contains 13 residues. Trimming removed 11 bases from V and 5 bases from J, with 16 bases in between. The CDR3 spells CAVKDSADNEQFF. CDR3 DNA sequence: TGTGCCGTCAAGGACAGCGCGGACAATGAGCAGTTCTTC.

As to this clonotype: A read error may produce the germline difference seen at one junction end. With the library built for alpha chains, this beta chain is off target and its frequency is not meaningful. CDR3 region: CASRFGAGAENTGELFF. In DNA, the CDR3 is TGTGCCAGCCGTTTTGGGGCGGGGGCAGAGAACACCGGGGAGCTGTTTTTT. The chain employs TRBV28 and TRBJ2-2, with a possible D match to TRBD2 (7 bases). Germline assignment: CDR1 MDHEN and CDR2 SYDVKM. The CDR3 is 17 amino acids.

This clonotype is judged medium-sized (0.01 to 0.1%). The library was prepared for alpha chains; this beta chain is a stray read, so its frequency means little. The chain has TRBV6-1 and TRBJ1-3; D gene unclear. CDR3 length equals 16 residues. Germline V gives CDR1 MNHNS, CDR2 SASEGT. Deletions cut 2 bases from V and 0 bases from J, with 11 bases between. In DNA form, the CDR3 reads TGTGCCAGCAGTGAATCCGCGGCAGGCTCTGGAAACACCATATATTTT. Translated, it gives CASSESAAGSGNTIYF.

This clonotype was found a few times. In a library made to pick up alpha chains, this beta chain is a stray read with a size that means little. The DNA of the CDR3 is TGCGCCAGCACTTTCGGGGGTCGGGAGACCCAGTACTTC. Its translation is CASTFGGRETQYF. The V call is TRBV5-1, the J call TRBJ2-5, with D possibly matching TRBD2 (6 bases). The germline V gene encodes CDR1 SGHRS and CDR2 YFSETQ. There are 13 residues in the CDR3. V was pared by 6 bases and J by 5 bases, with 14 bases between.

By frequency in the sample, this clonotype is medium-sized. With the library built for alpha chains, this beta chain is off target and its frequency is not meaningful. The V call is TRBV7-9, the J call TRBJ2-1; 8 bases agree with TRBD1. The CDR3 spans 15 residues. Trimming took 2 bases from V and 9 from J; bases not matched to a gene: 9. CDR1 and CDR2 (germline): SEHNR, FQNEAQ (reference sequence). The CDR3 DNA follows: TGTGCCAGCAGCTTATATTCCGACAGGGGCAGTGAGCAGTTCTTC. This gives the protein CASSLYSDRGSEQFF.

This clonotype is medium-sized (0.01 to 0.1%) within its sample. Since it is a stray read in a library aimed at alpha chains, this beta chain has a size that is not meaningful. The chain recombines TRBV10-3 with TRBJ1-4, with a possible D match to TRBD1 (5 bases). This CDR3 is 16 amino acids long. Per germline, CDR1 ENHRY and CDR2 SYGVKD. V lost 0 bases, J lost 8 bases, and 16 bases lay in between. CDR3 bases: TGTGCCATCAGTGAGTCGGAGTCCGGGGCGAGGGAAAAACTGTTTTTT. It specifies CAISESESGAREKLFF.

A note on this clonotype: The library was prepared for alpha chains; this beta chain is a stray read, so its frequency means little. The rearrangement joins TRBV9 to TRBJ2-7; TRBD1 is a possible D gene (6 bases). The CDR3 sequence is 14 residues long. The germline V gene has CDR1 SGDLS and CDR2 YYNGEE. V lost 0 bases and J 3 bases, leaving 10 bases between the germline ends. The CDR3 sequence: CASSVAGEIYEQYF. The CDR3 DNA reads TGTGCCAGCAGCGTAGCAGGGGAGATCTACGAGCAGTACTTC.

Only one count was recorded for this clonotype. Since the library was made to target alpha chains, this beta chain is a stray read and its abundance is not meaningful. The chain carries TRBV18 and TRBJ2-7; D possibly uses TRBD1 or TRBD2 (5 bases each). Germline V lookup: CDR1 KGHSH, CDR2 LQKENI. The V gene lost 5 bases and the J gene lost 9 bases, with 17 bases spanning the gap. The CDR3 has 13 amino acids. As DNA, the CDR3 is TGTGCCAGCTCAGGACAAGAGGAGGAGCGGCAGTACTTC. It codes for CASSGQEEERQYF.

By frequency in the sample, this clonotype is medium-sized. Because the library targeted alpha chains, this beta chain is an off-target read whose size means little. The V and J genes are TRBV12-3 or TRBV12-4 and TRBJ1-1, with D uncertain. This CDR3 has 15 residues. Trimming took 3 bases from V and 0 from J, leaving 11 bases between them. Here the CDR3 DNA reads TGTGCCAGCAGTTTTAGAAGGGAGATGAACACTGAAGCTTTCTTT. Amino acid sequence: CASSFRREMNTEAFF.

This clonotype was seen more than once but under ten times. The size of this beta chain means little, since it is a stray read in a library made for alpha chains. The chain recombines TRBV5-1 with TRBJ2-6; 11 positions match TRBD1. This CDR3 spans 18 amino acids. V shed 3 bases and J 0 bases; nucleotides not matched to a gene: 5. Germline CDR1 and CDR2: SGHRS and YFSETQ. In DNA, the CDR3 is TGCGCCAGCAGCTCAAGGACAGGGGGCTTCTCTGGGGCCAACGTCCTGACTTTC. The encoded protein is CASSSRTGGFSGANVLTF.

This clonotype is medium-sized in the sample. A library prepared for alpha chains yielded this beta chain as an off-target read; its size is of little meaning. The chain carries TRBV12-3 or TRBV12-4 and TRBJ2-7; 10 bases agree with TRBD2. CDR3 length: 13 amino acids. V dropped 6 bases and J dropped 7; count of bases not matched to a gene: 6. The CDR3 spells CASRSSGRWEQYF. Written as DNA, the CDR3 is TGTGCCAGCAGGAGTAGCGGGAGGTGGGAGCAGTACTTC.

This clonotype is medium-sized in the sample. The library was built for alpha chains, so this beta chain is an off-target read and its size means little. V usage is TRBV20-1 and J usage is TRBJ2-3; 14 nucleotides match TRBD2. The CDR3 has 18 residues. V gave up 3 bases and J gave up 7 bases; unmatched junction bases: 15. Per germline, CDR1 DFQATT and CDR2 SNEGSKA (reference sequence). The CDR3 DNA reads TGCAGTGCTAGGTGGGGACTAGCGGGAGAGCGGGTAACGAATACGCAGTATTTT. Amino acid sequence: CSARWGLAGERVTNTQYF.

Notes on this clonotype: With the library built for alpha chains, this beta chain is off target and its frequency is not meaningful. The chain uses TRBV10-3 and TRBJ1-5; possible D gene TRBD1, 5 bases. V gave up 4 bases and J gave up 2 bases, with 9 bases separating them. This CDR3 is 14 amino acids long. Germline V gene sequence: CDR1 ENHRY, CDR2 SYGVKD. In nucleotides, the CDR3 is TGTGCCATCAGTGCAAGGGGTGGCAATCAGCCCCAGCATTTT. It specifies CAISARGGNQPQHF.

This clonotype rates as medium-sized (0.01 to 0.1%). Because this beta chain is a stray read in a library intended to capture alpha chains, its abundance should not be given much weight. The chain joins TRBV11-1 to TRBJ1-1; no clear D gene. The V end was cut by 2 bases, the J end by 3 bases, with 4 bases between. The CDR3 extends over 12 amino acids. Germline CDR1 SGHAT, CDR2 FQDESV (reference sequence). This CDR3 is CASSLWDTEAFF. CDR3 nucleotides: TGTGCCAGCAGCTTATGGGACACTGAAGCTTTCTTT.

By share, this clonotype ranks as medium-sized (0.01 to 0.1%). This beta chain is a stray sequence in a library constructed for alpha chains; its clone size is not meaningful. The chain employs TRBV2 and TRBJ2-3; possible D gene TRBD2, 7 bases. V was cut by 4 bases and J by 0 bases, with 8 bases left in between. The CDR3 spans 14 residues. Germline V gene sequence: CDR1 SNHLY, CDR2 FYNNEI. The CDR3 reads CASSGGGSTDTQYF. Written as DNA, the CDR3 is TGTGCCAGCAGTGGGGGGGGCAGCACAGATACGCAGTATTTT.

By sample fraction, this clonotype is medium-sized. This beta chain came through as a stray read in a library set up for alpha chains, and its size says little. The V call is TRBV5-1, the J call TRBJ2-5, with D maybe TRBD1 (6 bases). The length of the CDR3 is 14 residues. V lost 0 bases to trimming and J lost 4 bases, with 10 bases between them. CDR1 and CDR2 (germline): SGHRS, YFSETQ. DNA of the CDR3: TGCGCCAGCAGCTTGGACAGGGTCGGAGAGACCCAGTACTTC. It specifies CASSLDRVGETQYF.

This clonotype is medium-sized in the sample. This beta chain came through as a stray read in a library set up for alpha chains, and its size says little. The CDR3 DNA is TGCGCCAGCAGTGAGGCGGAATCGCGGGAGGGCAATGAGCAGTTCTTC. Translation gives CASSEAESREGNEQFF. The chain employs TRBV5-1 and TRBJ2-1; 9 bases map to TRBD2. This CDR3 has 16 amino acids. The J segment lost 6 bases and the V segment lost 5 bases, leaving 12 bases of the junction unmatched. In germline, CDR1 is SGHRS, CDR2 YFSETQ. Drawing the rest from reference TRBV5-1 and TRBJ2-1, the complete variable domain is KAGVTQTPRYLIKTRGQQVTLSCSPISGHRSVSWYQQTPGQGLQFLFEYFSETQRNKGNFPGRFSGRQFSNSRSEMNVSTLELGDSALYLCASSEAESREGNEQFFGPGTRLTVL.

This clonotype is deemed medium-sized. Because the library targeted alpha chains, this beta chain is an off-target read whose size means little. The CDR3 region is CAWTLKQGTRVTGELFF. The CDR3 DNA reads TGTGCCTGGACTCTTAAACAGGGAACGAGGGTAACCGGGGAGCTGTTTTTT. This chain links TRBV30 with TRBJ2-2, with D possibly TRBD1 on 6 matching bases. CDR1 is GTSNPN, CDR2 SVGIG, per germline (reference sequence). The V and J ends lost 4 bases and 5 bases respectively, with 23 bases between them. This CDR3 is built from 17 residues. Variable domain in full (rest from reference TRBV30 and TRBJ2-2): SQTIHQWPATLVQPVGSPLSLECTVEGTSNPNLYWYRQAAGRGLQLLFYSVGIGQISSEVPQNLSASRPQDRQFILSSKKLLLSDSGFYLCAWTLKQGTRVTGELFFGEGSRLTVL.

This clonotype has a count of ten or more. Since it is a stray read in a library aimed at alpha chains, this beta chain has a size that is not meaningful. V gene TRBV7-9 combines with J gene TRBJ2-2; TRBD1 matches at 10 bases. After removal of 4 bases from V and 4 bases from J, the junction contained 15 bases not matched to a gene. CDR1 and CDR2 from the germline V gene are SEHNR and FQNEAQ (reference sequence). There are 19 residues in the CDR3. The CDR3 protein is CASSSPGQGTHAFTGELFF. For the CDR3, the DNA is TGTGCCAGCAGCTCACCGGGACAGGGGACCCACGCATTCACCGGGGAGCTGTTTTTT.

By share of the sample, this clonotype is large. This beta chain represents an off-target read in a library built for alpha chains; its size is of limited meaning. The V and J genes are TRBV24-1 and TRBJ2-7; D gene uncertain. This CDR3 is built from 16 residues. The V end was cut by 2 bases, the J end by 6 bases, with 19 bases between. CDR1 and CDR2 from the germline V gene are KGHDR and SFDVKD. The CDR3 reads CATSDSYYSSMGEQYF. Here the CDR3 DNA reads TGTGCCACCAGTGATTCTTACTACAGTTCCATGGGCGAGCAGTACTTC.

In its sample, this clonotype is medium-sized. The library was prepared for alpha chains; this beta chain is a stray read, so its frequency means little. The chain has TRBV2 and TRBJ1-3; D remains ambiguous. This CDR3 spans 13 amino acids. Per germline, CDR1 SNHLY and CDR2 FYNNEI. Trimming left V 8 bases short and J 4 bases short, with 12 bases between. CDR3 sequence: CASGSVGGNTIYF. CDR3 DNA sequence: TGTGCCAGCGGTTCCGTTGGCGGAAACACCATATATTTT.